These 27 T cell receptor beta chains were all obtained from the same sample, sequenced in a study of OX40 agonist ivuxolimab in advanced cancers. Some clones are missing from TCRdb's copy, which holds only in-frame ones; the method was immunoSEQ multiplex PCR. The sample lists about 82,000 clones, more than 90% occurring once. This specimen was CD4+ or CD8+ T cells sorted from blood, taken in a trial of the OX40 agonist ivuxolimab. These receptors originate from an adult with an advanced solid tumor such as melanoma, head and neck, liver or kidney cancer.

The chain employs TRBV9 and TRBJ1-1; D is unresolved. Trimming took 2 bases from V and 1 from J, leaving 12 bases between them. The CDR3 loop spans 15 amino acids. Germline V gene lookup returns CDR1 SGDLS and CDR2 YYNGEE. The CDR3 here is CASSVDLRGNTEAFF. DNA of the CDR3: TGTGCCAGCAGCGTGGACCTACGGGGGAACACTGAAGCTTTCTTT.

This clone was detected once. The chain joins TRBV9 to TRBJ2-1, with 11 bases identical to TRBD2. V shed 6 bases and J 5 bases; nucleotides not matched to a gene: 7. This CDR3 contains 15 residues. Germline values: CDR1 SGDLS, CDR2 YYNGEE. CDR3 in DNA: TGTGCCAGCACCCCTAGCGGGAGGCCAGACAATGAGCAGTTCTTC. Protein sequence: CASTPSGRPDNEQFF.

The rearrangement uses TRBV11-2 and TRBJ1-1; D is ambiguous. The CDR3 length is 14 residues. With 2 bases removed from V and 2 bases from J, the gap between germline ends came to 9 bases. Germline values: CDR1 SGHAT, CDR2 FQNNGV. CDR3: CASSLSTANTEAFF. The DNA for the CDR3 is TGTGCCAGCAGCTTAAGTACCGCCAACACTGAAGCTTTCTTT.

The rearrangement links TRBV7-8 to TRBJ2-1, with 8 bases aligning to TRBD2. The ends lost 5 bases at V and 6 bases at J; junction bases unmatched: 3. The germline V gene has CDR1 SGHVS and CDR2 FQNEAQ. CDR3 length: 13 amino acids. CDR3 DNA sequence: TGTGCCAGCAGCGATGGACTAGCCAATGAGCAGTTCTTC. Amino acids: CASSDGLANEQFF.

The rearrangement uses TRBV19 and TRBJ1-2; 7 nucleotides match TRBD1. Trimming removed 3 bases from V and 12 bases from J; junction bases left unmatched: 7. Germline V gene data show CDR1 as LNHDA and CDR2 as SQIVND (reference sequence). This CDR3 contains 12 residues. DNA for the CDR3: TGTGCCAGTAGTATTCTGGACAGGCCTAACACCTTC. Translation: CASSILDRPNTF.

V and J are TRBV29-1 and TRBJ1-4; no firm D call. CDR3 length equals 13 residues. CDR1 and CDR2 from the germline V gene are SQVTM and ANQGSEA. Trimming removed 5 bases at V and 5 bases at J, with 12 bases between. CDR3 residues: CSVKGMGNEKLFF. CDR3 in DNA: TGCAGCGTTAAAGGGATGGGGAATGAAAAACTGTTTTTT.

CDR3 sequence reads: CAWSVGRWGEKLFF. The CDR3 DNA sequence: TGTGCCTGGAGTGTGGGACGGTGGGGGGAAAAACTGTTTTTT. This chain connects TRBV30 to TRBJ1-4, with D possibly TRBD1 on 5 matching bases. This CDR3 is built from 14 residues. CDR1 is GTSNPN and CDR2 is SVGIG in the germline V gene (reference sequence). The ends were cut back, 0 bases at V and 8 bases at J, with 13 bases in the middle.

This chain uses TRBV6-1 with TRBJ2-1; 9 bases align to TRBD2. Looked up from germline, CDR1 is MNHNS and CDR2 is SASEGT. The V and J ends lost 2 bases and 5 bases, in that order; junction bases with no gene match: 4. This CDR3 is built from 15 residues. CDR3 DNA: TGTGCCAGCAGTGAACAGTCTAGCGGGGACAATGAGCAGTTCTTC. It is translated as CASSEQSSGDNEQFF.

The rearrangement joins TRBV11-1 to TRBJ1-1; 9 bases are shared with TRBD1. This CDR3 contains 13 residues. V lost 5 bases, J lost 5 bases, and 3 bases stayed unmatched. In germline, CDR1 is SGHAT, CDR2 FQDESV (reference sequence). The CDR3 protein is CASSVDRGTEAFF. The CDR3 coding sequence is TGTGCCAGCAGCGTCGACAGGGGGACTGAAGCTTTCTTT.

This chain connects TRBV6-5 to TRBJ1-3, with D possibly matching TRBD1 (6 bases). This CDR3 contains 15 residues. Germline V lookup: CDR1 MNHEY, CDR2 SVGAGI. V was pared by 0 bases and J by 4 bases, with 10 bases between. CDR3: CASSYSGAHGNTIYF. The DNA for the CDR3 is TGTGCCAGCAGTTACTCGGGGGCGCACGGAAACACCATATATTTT.

V is TRBV9 and J is TRBJ2-7; 7 bases line up with TRBD2. CDR1 and CDR2 from the germline V gene are SGDLS and YYNGEE. V lost 1 base and J lost 2; bases outside the gene matches: 6. This CDR3 has 15 residues. CDR3 region: CASSVRGDTPYEQYF. CDR3 sequence (DNA): TGTGCCAGCAGCGTACGGGGGGATACCCCCTACGAGCAGTACTTC.

This clone was detected a few times. The rearrangement joins TRBV20-1 to TRBJ1-2; no definite D call. The germline gives CDR1 DFQATT, CDR2 SNEGSKA (reference sequence). V lost 6 bases and J lost 8, with 7 bases in between. The CDR3 has 9 residues. CDR3 DNA: TGCAGTGCAGGGTTCGGCTACACCTTC. Amino acid sequence: CSAGFGYTF.

The chain links TRBV18 to TRBJ1-1, with D tentatively TRBD1 (6 bases). This CDR3 has 15 residues. Germline CDR1 reads KGHSH; CDR2 reads LQKENI. Trimming shortened V by 2 bases and J by 1 base, and 11 bases separated the two germline ends. The CDR3 is CASSPSTGANTEAFF. The DNA of the CDR3 is TGTGCCAGCTCACCATCGACGGGGGCGAACACTGAAGCTTTCTTT.

The V call is TRBV6-1, the J call TRBJ1-2; 11 positions agree with TRBD1. Losses at the gene ends were 7 bases for V and 8 bases for J; bases not matched to a gene: 12. Germline assignment: CDR1 MNHNS and CDR2 SASEGT. CDR3 size: 15 residues. CDR3 nucleotide sequence: TGTGCCAGCACCCCCGGACAGGGGGCGACGAGGGGCTACACCTTC. Translated: CASTPGQGATRGYTF.

V and J are TRBV19 and TRBJ2-5, with TRBD2 matching 8 bases. This CDR3 spans 16 amino acids. Losses at the gene ends were 7 bases for V and 2 bases for J; bases not matched to a gene: 12. The germline V gene has CDR1 LNHDA and CDR2 SQIVND (reference sequence). The DNA for the CDR3 is TGTGCCAGTACCAAGGGTCTAGCGGGTGGGCAAGAGACCCAGTACTTC. The encoded protein is CASTKGLAGGQETQYF.

The V gene is TRBV19, the J gene TRBJ2-3, with D possibly TRBD2 on 7 matching bases. Germline V CDR1 and CDR2: LNHDA, SQIVND (reference sequence). Trimming left V 6 bases short and J 4 bases short, with 17 bases between. CDR3 length: 15 amino acids. For the CDR3, the DNA is TGTGCCAGTAGGCCTCGAGGGGGGGCGGCAGATACGCAGTATTTT. It translates to CASRPRGGAADTQYF.

The chain carries TRBV10-3 and TRBJ1-1, with D uncertain. This CDR3 spans 13 amino acids. The V end lost 4 bases, the J end lost 1 base, and 7 bases lay between the germline ends. Germline V gene lookup returns CDR1 ENHRY and CDR2 SYGVKD. CDR3 sequence: CAISVEENTEAFF. The DNA of the CDR3 is TGTGCCATCAGTGTAGAAGAGAACACTGAAGCTTTCTTT.

This sequence joins TRBV11-3 and TRBJ2-3, with 9 bases aligning to TRBD2. The CDR3 loop spans 13 amino acids. Germline CDR1 reads SGHNT; CDR2 reads YENEEA. The junction had 2 bases not matched to a gene; V was cut back by 5 bases and J by 5 bases. The CDR3 DNA is TGTGCCAGCAGCGCGGGAGGGGTAGATACGCAGTATTTT. This codes for CASSAGGVDTQYF.

The chain links TRBV5-1 to TRBJ1-6, with D unclear. Trimming took off 0 bases at V and 6 bases at J, with 10 bases between the two ends. Germline assignment: CDR1 SGHRS and CDR2 YFSETQ. CDR3 length equals 15 residues. The DNA of the CDR3 is TGCGCCAGCAGCTTGGAAGGATATCCTAATTCACCCCTCCACTTT. As protein: CASSLEGYPNSPLHF.

The chain uses TRBV19 and TRBJ2-7; 9 nucleotides line up with TRBD1. Germline loops: CDR1 LNHDA, CDR2 SQIVND (reference sequence). This CDR3 has 15 amino acids. With V trimmed by 5 bases and J by 2 bases, 7 bases remained unmatched. CDR3 region: CASSLATGGTYEQYF. DNA for the CDR3: TGTGCCAGTAGTCTGGCGACAGGGGGGACCTACGAGCAGTACTTC.

The chain combines TRBV7-9 with TRBJ2-1, with D perhaps TRBD1 (6 bases). V was clipped by 3 bases and J by 8 bases, with 14 bases between them. Germline assignment: CDR1 SEHNR and CDR2 FQNEAQ (reference sequence). The CDR3 spans 14 residues. CDR3 in DNA: TGTGCCAGCAGCTTCGCCAGGGGTTTCGATGAGCAGTTCTTC. Protein sequence: CASSFARGFDEQFF.

The chain carries TRBV6-1 and TRBJ2-5; 10 bases agree with TRBD1. V trimming: 7 bases; J trimming: 5 bases; junction bases outside the gene matches: 10. Germline V gives CDR1 MNHNS, CDR2 SASEGT. The CDR3 is 15 residues long. CDR3 region: CASTPGQGGWETQYF. DNA of the CDR3: TGTGCCAGCACCCCCGGACAGGGGGGTTGGGAGACCCAGTACTTC.

This chain links TRBV5-4 with TRBJ2-7; maybe TRBD2 (7 bases). This CDR3 comprises 16 residues. Germline CDR1 and CDR2: SGHNT and YYREEE (reference sequence). V lost 3 bases, J lost 7 bases, and 23 bases lay in between. In DNA, the CDR3 is TGTGCCAGCAGCTCGGTACCCACTGGGGGGGCGGAGGAGCAGTACTTC. Amino acid sequence: CASSSVPTGGAEEQYF.

The chain employs TRBV30 and TRBJ1-1; maybe TRBD1 (6 bases). The V and J ends lost 7 bases and 3 bases respectively, with 12 bases between them. Germline-derived CDR1 and CDR2 are GTSNPN and SVGIG (reference sequence). The CDR3 runs 12 residues. CDR3 sequence: CASDRSHTEAFF. The CDR3 coding sequence is TGTGCCTCAGACAGGTCGCACACTGAAGCTTTCTTT.

The J gene is TRBJ2-1, the V gene TRBV21-1; the table gives TRBD1 as D, unverified against the DNA. TRBV21-1 is labeled a pseudogene. The CDR3 extends over 18 amino acids. The CDR3 spells CASTPGVRSSNGYNEQFF. In DNA form, the CDR3 reads TGTGCCAGCACACCAGGGGTTAGGTCTTCTAATGGCTACAATGAGCAGTTCTTC.

This chain links TRBV6-5 with TRBJ2-2; perhaps TRBD2 as D (6 bases). Trimming removed 1 base from V and 2 bases from J, with 8 bases in between. The CDR3 spans 15 residues. Germline V lookup: CDR1 MNHEY, CDR2 SVGAGI. CDR3 sequence (DNA): TGTGCCAGCAGTTACTTGGGGGGAAACACCGGGGAGCTGTTTTTT. It specifies CASSYLGGNTGELFF.

This clone was counted once. This chain joins TRBV2 and TRBJ2-1; 9 positions match TRBD1. Per germline, CDR1 SNHLY and CDR2 FYNNEI. The CDR3 length is 15 residues. V shed 7 bases, J shed 3 bases, and the junction held 7 bases outside the gene matches. CDR3 nucleotides: TGTGCCAGCACCCAAGAGGACAGGGGCTACAATGAGCAGTTCTTC. It yields the protein CASTQEDRGYNEQFF. The full variable domain, its missing parts supplied by reference TRBV2 and TRBJ2-1, is EPEVTQTPSHQVTQMGQEVILRCVPISNHLYFYWYRQILGQKVEFLVSFYNNEISEKSEIFDDQFSVERPDGSNFTLKIRSTKLEDSAMYFCASTQEDRGYNEQFFGPGTRLTVL.